This note documents a single TCR beta chain sequence. The data are from a study of radiotherapy plus CTLA-4 blockade in lung cancer. Study information: Among patients, under 20% showed objective responses, and over 30% had disease control.

The assay was immunoSEQ multiplex PCR, and TCRdb's table has in-frame clones only and misses some. The data show roughly 90,000 clones, around 72% seen once. The CDR3 spans 19 residues. Trimming at V came to 0 bases and at J to 3 bases, leaving 8 bases not matched to a gene. Germline V gene data show CDR1 as SGHRS and CDR2 as YFSETQ. Participants had chemo-refractory metastatic non-small-cell lung cancer and were treated with focal radiation plus ipilimumab CTLA-4 blockade. Source: peripheral blood, taken from a patient treated with radiotherapy plus ipilimumab. This clonotype originated in a human donor with non-small cell lung cancer that progressed on radiotherapy plus ipilimumab. The chain joins TRBV5-1 to TRBJ2-1, with 14 bases aligning to TRBD2. For the CDR3, the DNA is TGCGCCAGCAGCTTGGACGGGACTAGCGGGAGATGGGGCTACAATGAGCAGTTCTTC. This encodes CASSLDGTSGRWGYNEQFF. Full variable domain (rest looked up from reference TRBV5-1 and TRBJ2-1): KAGVTQTPRYLIKTRGQQVTLSCSPISGHRSVSWYQQTPGQGLQFLFEYFSETQRNKGNFPGRFSGRQFSNSRSEMNVSTLELGDSALYLCASSLDGTSGRWGYNEQFFGPGTRLTVL.